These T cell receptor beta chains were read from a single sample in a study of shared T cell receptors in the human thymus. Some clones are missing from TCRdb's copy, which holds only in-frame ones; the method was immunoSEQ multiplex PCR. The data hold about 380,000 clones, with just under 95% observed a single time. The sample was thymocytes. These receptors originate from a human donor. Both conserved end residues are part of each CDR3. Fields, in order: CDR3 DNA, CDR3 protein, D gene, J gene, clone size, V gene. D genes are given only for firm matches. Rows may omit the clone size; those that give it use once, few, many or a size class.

CDR3 DNA: TGTGCCAGTAGTACCGATAGGGACAGGGGGTTTAATCAGCCCCAGCATTTT
CDR3 protein: CASSTDRDRGFNQPQHF
D gene: TRBD1
J gene: TRBJ1-5
clone size: .
V gene: TRBV19

CDR3 DNA: TGTGCCAGCCGCCGAAGGGGCACTGAAGCTTTCTTT
CDR3 protein: CASRRRGTEAFF
D gene: .
J gene: TRBJ1-1
clone size: .
V gene: TRBV11-2

CDR3 DNA: TGTGCCAGCAGTGTACCCTCCAATCAGTCCCAGCATTTT
CDR3 protein: CASSVPSNQSQHF
D gene: .
J gene: TRBJ1-5
clone size: .
V gene: TRBV28

CDR3 DNA: TGTGCCAGCAGTCTAGGACAGAGGGGTCACACCATATATTTT
CDR3 protein: CASSLGQRGHTIYF
D gene: .
J gene: TRBJ1-3
clone size: .
V gene: TRBV28

CDR3 DNA: TGTGCCAGCAGCTATAATTGGGATAATGAGCAGTTCTTC
CDR3 protein: CASSYNWDNEQFF
D gene: .
J gene: TRBJ2-1
clone size: .
V gene: TRBV7-3

CDR3 DNA: TGTGCCAGCAGCTGGGGGACAGCGGGGGCTTTCTTT
CDR3 protein: CASSWGTAGAFF
D gene: TRBD1
J gene: TRBJ1-1
clone size: .
V gene: TRBV5-6

CDR3 DNA: TGTGCCAGCAGTGCGGGACTCCCTAACTACGAGCAGTACTTC
CDR3 protein: CASSAGLPNYEQYF
D gene: .
J gene: TRBJ2-7
clone size: .
V gene: TRBV6-1

CDR3 DNA: TGCGCCAGCAGTGACGGCCAGTGCAATCAGCCCCAGCATTTT
CDR3 protein: CASSDGQCNQPQHF
D gene: .
J gene: TRBJ1-5
clone size: .
V gene: TRBV10-1

CDR3 DNA: TGTGCCAGCAGCGCGGAAAAGGGGGCATGGTACAATGAGCAGTTCTTC
CDR3 protein: CASSAEKGAWYNEQFF
D gene: TRBD1
J gene: TRBJ2-1
clone size: .
V gene: TRBV5-4

CDR3 DNA: TGTGCCAGCAGCTTAAGTAGCGACTCCTACGAGCAGTACTTC
CDR3 protein: CASSLSSDSYEQYF
D gene: .
J gene: TRBJ2-7
clone size: .
V gene: TRBV11-2

CDR3 DNA: TGTGCCAGCAGTTATCAACAGGGGGCCGGGGACACTGAAGCTTTCTTT
CDR3 protein: CASSYQQGAGDTEAFF
D gene: TRBD1
J gene: TRBJ1-1
clone size: .
V gene: TRBV28

CDR3 DNA: TGTGCCAGCAGCCTGCCCCTCAGATACAATGAGCAGTTCTTC
CDR3 protein: CASSLPLRYNEQFF
D gene: .
J gene: TRBJ2-1
clone size: .
V gene: TRBV7-6

CDR3 DNA: TGTGCCAGCAGTGAGTGGGACAGGGTCGGCGAGCAGTACTTC
CDR3 protein: CASSEWDRVGEQYF
D gene: TRBD1
J gene: TRBJ2-7
clone size: .
V gene: TRBV6-1

CDR3 DNA: TGTGCCAGCAGCTTGGTTGGGGGTGCCTACGAGCAGTACTTC
CDR3 protein: CASSLVGGAYEQYF
D gene: .
J gene: TRBJ2-7
clone size: .
V gene: TRBV5-6

CDR3 DNA: TGTGCCAGCAGCTTAAGAAGGTTACGAACTGAAGCTTTCTTT
CDR3 protein: CASSLRRLRTEAFF
D gene: .
J gene: TRBJ1-1
clone size: .
V gene: TRBV7-9

CDR3 DNA: TGTGCCAGCAGCCAGAGACTAGGGGGCAGATACGAGCAGTACTTC
CDR3 protein: CASSQRLGGRYEQYF
D gene: .
J gene: TRBJ2-7
clone size: .
V gene: TRBV7-6

CDR3 DNA: TGTGCCAGCAGTTCTCATCTCCGTGCAGCGGGAGTCTCCTACGAGCAGTACTTC
CDR3 protein: CASSSHLRAAGVSYEQYF
D gene: TRBD2
J gene: TRBJ2-7
clone size: once
V gene: TRBV7-9

CDR3 DNA: TGTGCCAGCAGCTCTCCACTAGCGGGAGGATACAATGAGCAGTTCTTC
CDR3 protein: CASSSPLAGGYNEQFF
D gene: TRBD2
J gene: TRBJ2-1
clone size: .
V gene: TRBV5-4

CDR3 DNA: TGTGCCAGCAGCTTAAGGGGAACTTCCGGAGAAAAACTGTTTTTT
CDR3 protein: CASSLRGTSGEKLFF
D gene: .
J gene: TRBJ1-4
clone size: .
V gene: TRBV7-9

CDR3 DNA: TGTGCCAGCAGCCAAGATGGTCAGGGGGTACACAATGAGCAGTTCTTC
CDR3 protein: CASSQDGQGVHNEQFF
D gene: TRBD1
J gene: TRBJ2-1
clone size: .
V gene: TRBV14

CDR3 DNA: TGTGCCAGCAGCCTTCGGGACGCTTGGACTCCCACCTACGAGCAGTACTTC
CDR3 protein: CASSLRDAWTPTYEQYF
D gene: .
J gene: TRBJ2-7
clone size: once
V gene: TRBV7-6

CDR3 DNA: TGCGCCAGCAGCGTACGCGACAGGGCCGGAGGCCAGCTCCAAGAGACCCAGTACTTC
CDR3 protein: CASSVRDRAGGQLQETQYF
D gene: TRBD1
J gene: TRBJ2-5
clone size: once
V gene: TRBV5-1

CDR3 DNA: TGTGCCAGCAGCCAAGGCGGCGAGACTACGCAAGAGACCCAGTACTTC
CDR3 protein: CASSQGGETTQETQYF
D gene: .
J gene: TRBJ2-5
clone size: .
V gene: TRBV14

CDR3 DNA: TGTGCCAGCAGTTTATCGTGGGGGAATGAGCAGTTCTTC
CDR3 protein: CASSLSWGNEQFF
D gene: .
J gene: TRBJ2-1
clone size: .
V gene: TRBV27

CDR3 DNA: TGCGCCAGCAGCTTGGAGTCGGTTTCGGGAGAGCAGTACTTC
CDR3 protein: CASSLESVSGEQYF
D gene: .
J gene: TRBJ2-7
clone size: .
V gene: TRBV5-1

CDR3 DNA: TGCGCCAGTAGCGGGAATTACTCCTACAATGAGCAGTTCTTC
CDR3 protein: CASSGNYSYNEQFF
D gene: TRBD2
J gene: TRBJ2-1
clone size: .
V gene: TRBV10-2

CDR3 DNA: TGCGCCAGCAGCCAAAGGGAGGGTCTCGTGAACACTGAAGCTTTCTTT
CDR3 protein: CASSQREGLVNTEAFF
D gene: .
J gene: TRBJ1-1
clone size: once
V gene: TRBV4-3

CDR3 DNA: TGTGCCATCAGTGAGTCGGGCCCGATACTACGGAATGAGCAGTTCTTC
CDR3 protein: CAISESGPILRNEQFF
D gene: .
J gene: TRBJ2-1
clone size: .
V gene: TRBV10-3

CDR3 DNA: TGTGCCAGCAGCCTCGGGACTTTTCCCCATAGGGAGACCCAGTACTTC
CDR3 protein: CASSLGTFPHRETQYF
D gene: .
J gene: TRBJ2-5
clone size: .
V gene: TRBV7-6

CDR3 DNA: TGTGCCAGTAGCAACCTCAGAGGACAGGGGTGCACAGATACGCAGTATTTT
CDR3 protein: CASSNLRGQGCTDTQYF
D gene: TRBD1
J gene: TRBJ2-3
clone size: .
V gene: TRBV19

CDR3 DNA: TGTGCCAGTAGTGTGACGCGGCCTCAAGGTCAGCCCCAGCATTTT
CDR3 protein: CASSVTRPQGQPQHF
D gene: .
J gene: TRBJ1-5
clone size: .
V gene: TRBV19

CDR3 DNA: TGTGCCATAAAGGAAACTGCGAACACTGAAGCTTTCTTT
CDR3 protein: CAIKETANTEAFF
D gene: .
J gene: TRBJ1-1
clone size: .
V gene: TRBV28

CDR3 DNA: TGTGCCAGCAGCGGATCCCCCCGGGATATCTACAATGAGCAGTTCTTC
CDR3 protein: CASSGSPRDIYNEQFF
D gene: .
J gene: TRBJ2-1
clone size: .
V gene: TRBV9

CDR3 DNA: TGTGCCATCAGCACAGGGGACCCGAACACCGGGGAGCTGTTTTTT
CDR3 protein: CAISTGDPNTGELFF
D gene: TRBD1
J gene: TRBJ2-2
clone size: .
V gene: TRBV10-3

CDR3 DNA: TGCGCCAGCAGAGCCGGGACTAGCGGTTACGAGCAGTACTTC
CDR3 protein: CASRAGTSGYEQYF
D gene: TRBD2
J gene: TRBJ2-7
clone size: .
V gene: TRBV5-1

CDR3 DNA: TGTGCCAGCAGCTTAGATCTCAACACTGAAGCTTTCTTT
CDR3 protein: CASSLDLNTEAFF
D gene: .
J gene: TRBJ1-1
clone size: once
V gene: TRBV11-2

CDR3 DNA: TGCGCCAGCAGCACGGGACTAGCGGGAGAAGGCGAGCAGTACTTC
CDR3 protein: CASSTGLAGEGEQYF
D gene: TRBD2
J gene: TRBJ2-7
clone size: .
V gene: TRBV5-1

CDR3 DNA: TGTGCCAGCAGCTTACCAAGACTGATTGCCCACGAGCAGTACTTC
CDR3 protein: CASSLPRLIAHEQYF
D gene: .
J gene: TRBJ2-7
clone size: .
V gene: TRBV7-2

CDR3 DNA: TGTGCCAGCGCCAAAAATGATCCCTATGGCTACACCTTC
CDR3 protein: CASAKNDPYGYTF
D gene: .
J gene: TRBJ1-2
clone size: .
V gene: TRBV2

CDR3 DNA: TGTGCCAGCACCGACAGGTCGCGACTCTACAATGAGCAGTTCTTC
CDR3 protein: CASTDRSRLYNEQFF
D gene: .
J gene: TRBJ2-1
clone size: .
V gene: TRBV28

CDR3 DNA: TGTGCCAGCAGCATGTATGTGGGCTTGGGCTTACAAGAGACCCAGTACTTC
CDR3 protein: CASSMYVGLGLQETQYF
D gene: .
J gene: TRBJ2-5
clone size: .
V gene: TRBV11-2

CDR3 DNA: TGTGCCAGCAGTTTGGGACTAGCGTTGGATGAGCAGTTCTTC
CDR3 protein: CASSLGLALDEQFF
D gene: TRBD2
J gene: TRBJ2-1
clone size: .
V gene: TRBV6-6

CDR3 DNA: TGCGCCAGCAGCGGAACACTAGCGGGAGGCTACAATGAGCAGTTCTTC
CDR3 protein: CASSGTLAGGYNEQFF
D gene: TRBD2
J gene: TRBJ2-1
clone size: .
V gene: TRBV5-1

CDR3 DNA: TGCGCCAGCAGCCAAGCAAGCAATGAGCAGTTCTTC
CDR3 protein: CASSQASNEQFF
D gene: .
J gene: TRBJ2-1
clone size: .
V gene: TRBV4-3

CDR3 DNA: TGCGCCAGCAGCCAAGATCTACGACACGAGCAGTACTTC
CDR3 protein: CASSQDLRHEQYF
D gene: .
J gene: TRBJ2-7
clone size: .
V gene: TRBV4-1

CDR3 DNA: TGTGCCAGCAGCAGCCATTGGGCAGGTAACATGAACACTGAAGCTTTCTTT
CDR3 protein: CASSSHWAGNMNTEAFF
D gene: .
J gene: TRBJ1-1
clone size: .
V gene: TRBV25-1

CDR3 DNA: TGTGCCGGTGGACAGCGAGCACTCTACGGGTTGGAAGAGACCCAGTACTTC
CDR3 protein: CAGGQRALYGLEETQYF
D gene: .
J gene: TRBJ2-5
clone size: .
V gene: TRBV21-1

CDR3 DNA: TGTGCCAGCAGCCCCCGGGGTGGGTTCGGGGCCAACGTCCTGACTTTC
CDR3 protein: CASSPRGGFGANVLTF
D gene: .
J gene: TRBJ2-6
clone size: .
V gene: TRBV5-4

CDR3 DNA: TGTGCCAGCAGCGGGAGAATCAATGAGCAGTTCTTC
CDR3 protein: CASSGRINEQFF
D gene: .
J gene: TRBJ2-1
clone size: .
V gene: TRBV14

CDR3 DNA: TGTGCCAGCAGCCCAGGGACAGGGCGAGGGGCTGGGGCCAACGTCCTGACTTTC
CDR3 protein: CASSPGTGRGAGANVLTF
D gene: TRBD1
J gene: TRBJ2-6
clone size: .
V gene: TRBV7-9